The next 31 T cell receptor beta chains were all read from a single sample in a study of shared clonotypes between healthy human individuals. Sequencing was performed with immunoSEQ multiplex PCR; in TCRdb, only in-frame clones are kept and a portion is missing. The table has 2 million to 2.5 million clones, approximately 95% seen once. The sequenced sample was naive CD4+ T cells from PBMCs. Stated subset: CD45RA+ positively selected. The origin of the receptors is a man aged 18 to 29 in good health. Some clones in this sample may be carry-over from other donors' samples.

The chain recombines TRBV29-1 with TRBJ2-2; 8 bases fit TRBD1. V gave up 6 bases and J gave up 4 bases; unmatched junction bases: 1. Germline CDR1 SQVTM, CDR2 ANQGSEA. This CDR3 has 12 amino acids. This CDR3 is CSVTGGTGELFF. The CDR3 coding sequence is TGCAGCGTCACAGGGGGCACCGGGGAGCTGTTTTTT.

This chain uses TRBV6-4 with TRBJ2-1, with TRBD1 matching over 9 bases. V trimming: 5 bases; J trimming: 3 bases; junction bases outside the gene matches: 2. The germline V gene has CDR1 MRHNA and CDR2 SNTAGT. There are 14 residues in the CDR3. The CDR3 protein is CASSTTGGYNEQFF. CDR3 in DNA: TGTGCCAGCAGTACGACAGGGGGCTACAATGAGCAGTTCTTC.

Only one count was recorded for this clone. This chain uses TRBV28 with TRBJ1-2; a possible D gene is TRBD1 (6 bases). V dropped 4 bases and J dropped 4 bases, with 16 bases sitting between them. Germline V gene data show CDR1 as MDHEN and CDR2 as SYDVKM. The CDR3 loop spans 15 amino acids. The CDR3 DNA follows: TGTGCCAGCAGTTCCAAGTCGGGGGCGCCCTATGGCTACACCTTC. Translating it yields CASSSKSGAPYGYTF.

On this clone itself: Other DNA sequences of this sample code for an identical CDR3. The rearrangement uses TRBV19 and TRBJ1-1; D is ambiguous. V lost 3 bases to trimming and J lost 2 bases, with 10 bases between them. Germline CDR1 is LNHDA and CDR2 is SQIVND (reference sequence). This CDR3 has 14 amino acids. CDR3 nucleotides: TGTGCCAGTAGTATCGGCCAGTTTAACACTGAAGCTTTCTTT. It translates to CASSIGQFNTEAFF.

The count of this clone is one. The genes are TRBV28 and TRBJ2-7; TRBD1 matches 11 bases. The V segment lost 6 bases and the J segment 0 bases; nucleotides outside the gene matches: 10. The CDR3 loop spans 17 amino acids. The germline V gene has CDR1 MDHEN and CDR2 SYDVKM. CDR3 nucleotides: TGTGCCAGCAGACCGTCGATTGGGACAGGGGGCTCCTACGAGCAGTACTTC. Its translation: CASRPSIGTGGSYEQYF.

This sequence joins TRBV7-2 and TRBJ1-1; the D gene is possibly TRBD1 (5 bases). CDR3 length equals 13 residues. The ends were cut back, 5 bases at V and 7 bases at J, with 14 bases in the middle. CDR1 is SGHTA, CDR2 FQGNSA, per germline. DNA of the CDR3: TGTGCCAGCAGCCTGACAGCTAAGCTTGAAGCTTTCTTT. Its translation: CASSLTAKLEAFF. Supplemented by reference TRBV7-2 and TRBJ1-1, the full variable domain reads GAGVSQSPSNKVTEKGKDVELRCDPISGHTALYWYRQSLGQGLEFLIYFQGNSAPDKSGLPSDRFSAERTGGSVSTLTIQRTQQEDSAVYLCASSLTAKLEAFFGQGTRLTVV.

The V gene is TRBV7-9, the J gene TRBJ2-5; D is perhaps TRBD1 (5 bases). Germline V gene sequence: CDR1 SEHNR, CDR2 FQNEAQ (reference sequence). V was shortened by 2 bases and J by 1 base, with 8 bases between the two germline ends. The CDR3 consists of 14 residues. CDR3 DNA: TGTGCCAGCAGCTTATTAGGGGCCCAAGAGACCCAGTACTTC. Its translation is CASSLLGAQETQYF.

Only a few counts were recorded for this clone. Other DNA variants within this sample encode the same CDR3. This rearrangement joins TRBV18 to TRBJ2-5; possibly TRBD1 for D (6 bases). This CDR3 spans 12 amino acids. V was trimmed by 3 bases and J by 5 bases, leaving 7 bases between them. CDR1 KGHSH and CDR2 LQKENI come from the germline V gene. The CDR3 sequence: CASSPQGETQYF. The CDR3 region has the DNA TGTGCCAGCTCACCCCAGGGGGAGACCCAGTACTTC.

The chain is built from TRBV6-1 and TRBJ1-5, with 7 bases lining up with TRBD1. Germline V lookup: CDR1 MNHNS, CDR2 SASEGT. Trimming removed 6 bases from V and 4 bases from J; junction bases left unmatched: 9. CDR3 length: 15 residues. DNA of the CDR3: TGTGCCAGCAGAACTGGGACAGAGAAAAATCAGCCCCAGCATTTT. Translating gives CASRTGTEKNQPQHF.

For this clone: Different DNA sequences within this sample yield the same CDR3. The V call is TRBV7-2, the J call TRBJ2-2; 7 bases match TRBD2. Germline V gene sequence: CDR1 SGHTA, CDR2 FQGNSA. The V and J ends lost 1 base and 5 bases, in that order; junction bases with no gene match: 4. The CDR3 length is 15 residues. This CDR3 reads CASSLVSGGTGELFF. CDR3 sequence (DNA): TGTGCCAGCAGCTTAGTGTCGGGAGGAACCGGGGAGCTGTTTTTT.

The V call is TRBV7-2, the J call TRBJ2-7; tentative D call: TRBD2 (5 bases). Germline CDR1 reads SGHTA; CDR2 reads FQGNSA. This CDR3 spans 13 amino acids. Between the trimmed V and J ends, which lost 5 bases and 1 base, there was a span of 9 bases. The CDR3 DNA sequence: TGTGCCAGCAGCCGCCCGGGGTCCTACGAGCAGTACTTC. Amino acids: CASSRPGSYEQYF. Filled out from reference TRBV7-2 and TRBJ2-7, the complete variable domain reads GAGVSQSPSNKVTEKGKDVELRCDPISGHTALYWYRQSLGQGLEFLIYFQGNSAPDKSGLPSDRFSAERTGGSVSTLTIQRTQQEDSAVYLCASSRPGSYEQYFGPGTRLTVT.

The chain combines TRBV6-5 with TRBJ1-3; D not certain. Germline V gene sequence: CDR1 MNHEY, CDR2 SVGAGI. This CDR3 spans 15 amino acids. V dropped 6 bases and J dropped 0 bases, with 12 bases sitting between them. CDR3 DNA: TGTGCCAGCAGACGCGGACGGGACTCTGGAAACACCATATATTTT. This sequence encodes CASRRGRDSGNTIYF.

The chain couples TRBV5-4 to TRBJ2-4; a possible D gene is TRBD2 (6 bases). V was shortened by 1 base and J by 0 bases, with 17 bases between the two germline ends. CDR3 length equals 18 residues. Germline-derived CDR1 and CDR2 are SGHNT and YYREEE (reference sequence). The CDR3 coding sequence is TGTGCCAGCAGCTTGCGTACTCGCCGGGGAGGAGCCAAAAACATTCAGTACTTC. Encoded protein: CASSLRTRRGGAKNIQYF. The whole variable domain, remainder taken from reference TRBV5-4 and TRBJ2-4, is ETGVTQSPTHLIKTRGQQVTLRCSSQSGHNTVSWYQQALGQGPQFIFQYYREEENGRGNFPPRFSGLQFPNYSSELNVNALELDDSALYLCASSLRTRRGGAKNIQYFGAGTRLSVL.

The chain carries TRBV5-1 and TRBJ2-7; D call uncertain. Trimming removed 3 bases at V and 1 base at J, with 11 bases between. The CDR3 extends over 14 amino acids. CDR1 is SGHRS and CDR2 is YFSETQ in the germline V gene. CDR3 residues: CASSSTWGSYEQYF. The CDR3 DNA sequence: TGCGCCAGCAGCTCCACCTGGGGTTCCTACGAGCAGTACTTC.

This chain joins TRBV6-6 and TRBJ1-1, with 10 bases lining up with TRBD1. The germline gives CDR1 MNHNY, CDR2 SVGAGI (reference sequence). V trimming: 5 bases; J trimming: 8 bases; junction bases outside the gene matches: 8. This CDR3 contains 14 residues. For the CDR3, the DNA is TGTGCCAGCAGTCGGGACAGGGGAGGACTCGAAGCTTTCTTT. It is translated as CASSRDRGGLEAFF.

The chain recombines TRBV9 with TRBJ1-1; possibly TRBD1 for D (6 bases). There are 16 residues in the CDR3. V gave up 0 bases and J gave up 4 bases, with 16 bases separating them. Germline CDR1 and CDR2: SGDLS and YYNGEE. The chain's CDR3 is CASSVGGRGRPTEAFF. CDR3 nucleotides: TGTGCCAGCAGCGTAGGGGGGCGGGGAAGACCCACTGAAGCTTTCTTT.

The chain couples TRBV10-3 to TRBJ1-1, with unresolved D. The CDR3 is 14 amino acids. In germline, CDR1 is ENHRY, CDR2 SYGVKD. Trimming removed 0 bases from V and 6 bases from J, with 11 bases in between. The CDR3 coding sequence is TGTGCCATCAGTGAGTCGTCTGAAGGTCCTGAAGCTTTCTTT. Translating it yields CAISESSEGPEAFF.

This chain's CDR3 is CASSPEGVREKLFF. The CDR3 region has the DNA TGTGCCAGCTCACCGGAGGGGGTCCGCGAAAAACTGTTTTTT. The V call is TRBV18, the J call TRBJ1-4; D possibly corresponds to TRBD1 (6 bases). V lost 3 bases and J lost 8, with 13 bases in between. This CDR3 is built from 14 residues. Germline V lookup: CDR1 KGHSH, CDR2 LQKENI.

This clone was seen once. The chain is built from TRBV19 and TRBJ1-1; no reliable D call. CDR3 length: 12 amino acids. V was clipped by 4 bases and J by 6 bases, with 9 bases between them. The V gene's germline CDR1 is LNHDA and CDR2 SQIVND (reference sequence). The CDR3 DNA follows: TGTGCCAGTAGTACCCTTCAAGCTGAAGCTTTCTTT. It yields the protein CASSTLQAEAFF.

The CDR3 sequence is CASMGQRGQETQYF. In DNA form, the CDR3 reads TGTGCCAGCATGGGCCAGAGGGGTCAAGAGACCCAGTACTTC. The chain joins TRBV2 to TRBJ2-5; D could derive from TRBD1 or TRBD2 (5 bases each). The CDR3 has 14 amino acids. The V gene lost 7 bases and the J gene lost 2 bases, with 14 bases spanning the gap. Germline V gene sequence: CDR1 SNHLY, CDR2 FYNNEI.

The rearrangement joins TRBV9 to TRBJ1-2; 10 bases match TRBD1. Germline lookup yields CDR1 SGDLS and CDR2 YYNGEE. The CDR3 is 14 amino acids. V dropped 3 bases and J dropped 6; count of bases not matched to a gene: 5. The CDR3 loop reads CASSATGTGDGYTF. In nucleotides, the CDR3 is TGTGCCAGCAGCGCCACCGGGACAGGGGATGGCTACACCTTC.

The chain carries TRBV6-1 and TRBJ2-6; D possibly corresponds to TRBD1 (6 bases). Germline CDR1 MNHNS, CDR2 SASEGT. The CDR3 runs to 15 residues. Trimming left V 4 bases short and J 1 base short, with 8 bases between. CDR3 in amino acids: CASSGTGSGANVLTF. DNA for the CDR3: TGTGCCAGCAGTGGAACAGGGTCTGGGGCCAACGTCCTGACTTTC.

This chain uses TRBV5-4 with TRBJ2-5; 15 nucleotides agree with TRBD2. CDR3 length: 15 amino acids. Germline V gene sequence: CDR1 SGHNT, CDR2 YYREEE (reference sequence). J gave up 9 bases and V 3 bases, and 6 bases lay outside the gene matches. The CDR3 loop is CASSWSGTSGRSQYF. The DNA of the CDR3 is TGTGCCAGCAGCTGGTCCGGGACTAGCGGGAGGTCCCAGTACTTC.

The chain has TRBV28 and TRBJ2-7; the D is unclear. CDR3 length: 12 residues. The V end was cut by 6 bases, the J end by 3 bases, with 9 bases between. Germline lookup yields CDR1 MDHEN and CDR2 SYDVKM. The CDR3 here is CASSERRYEQYF. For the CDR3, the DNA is TGTGCCAGCAGCGAGAGGCGCTACGAGCAGTACTTC. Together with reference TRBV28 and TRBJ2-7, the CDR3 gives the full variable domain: DVKVTQSSRYLVKRTGEKVFLECVQDMDHENMFWYRQDPGLGLRLIYFSYDVKMKEKGDIPEGYSVSREKKERFSLILESASTNQTSMYLCASSERRYEQYFGPGTRLTVT.

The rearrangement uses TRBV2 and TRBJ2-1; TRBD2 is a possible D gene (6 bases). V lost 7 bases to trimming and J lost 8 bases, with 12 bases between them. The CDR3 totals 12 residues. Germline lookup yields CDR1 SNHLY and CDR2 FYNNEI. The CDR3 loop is CASTGLKDEQFF. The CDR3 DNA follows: TGTGCCAGCACCGGACTAAAGGATGAGCAGTTCTTC.

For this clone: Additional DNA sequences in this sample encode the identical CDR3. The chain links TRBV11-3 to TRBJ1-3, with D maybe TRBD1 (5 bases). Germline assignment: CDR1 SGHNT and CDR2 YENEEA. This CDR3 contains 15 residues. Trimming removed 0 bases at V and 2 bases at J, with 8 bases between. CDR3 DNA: TGTGCCAGCAGCTTAGATCCGGGGCCTGGAAACACCATATATTTT. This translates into CASSLDPGPGNTIYF.

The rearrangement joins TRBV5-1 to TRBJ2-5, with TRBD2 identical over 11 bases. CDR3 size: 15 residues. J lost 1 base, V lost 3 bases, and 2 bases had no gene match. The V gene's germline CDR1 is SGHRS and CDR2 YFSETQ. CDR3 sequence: CASSWGLAVQETQYF. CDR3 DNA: TGCGCCAGCAGCTGGGGACTAGCGGTCCAAGAGACCCAGTACTTC.

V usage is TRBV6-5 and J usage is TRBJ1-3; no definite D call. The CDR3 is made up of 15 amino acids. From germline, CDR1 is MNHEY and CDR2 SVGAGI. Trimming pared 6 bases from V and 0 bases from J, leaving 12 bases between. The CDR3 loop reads CASRGHRSSGNTIYF. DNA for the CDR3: TGTGCCAGCAGGGGCCACAGATCCTCTGGAAACACCATATATTTT.

The CDR3 DNA follows: TGTGCCAGCAGCCCTCCTGGACAGGGATTGAACACTGAAGCTTTCTTT. Encoded protein: CASSPPGQGLNTEAFF. The chain carries TRBV7-9 and TRBJ1-1; the match to TRBD1 covers 8 bases. CDR1 and CDR2 from the germline V gene are SEHNR and FQNEAQ (reference sequence). V gave up 5 bases and J gave up 0 bases; unmatched junction bases: 8. The CDR3 runs to 16 residues.

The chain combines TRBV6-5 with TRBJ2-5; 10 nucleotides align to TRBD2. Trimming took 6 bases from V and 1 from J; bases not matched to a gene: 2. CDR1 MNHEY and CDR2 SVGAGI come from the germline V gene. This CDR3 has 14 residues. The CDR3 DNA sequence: TGTGCCAGCAGCAGGACTAGCGGCCAAGAGACCCAGTACTTC. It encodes CASSRTSGQETQYF.

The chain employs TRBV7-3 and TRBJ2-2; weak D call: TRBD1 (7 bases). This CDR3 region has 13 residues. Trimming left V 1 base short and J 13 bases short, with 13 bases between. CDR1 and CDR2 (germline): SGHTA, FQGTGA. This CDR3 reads CASSLIQGGALFF. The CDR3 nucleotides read TGTGCCAGCAGCTTAATTCAGGGGGGCGCGCTGTTTTTT.